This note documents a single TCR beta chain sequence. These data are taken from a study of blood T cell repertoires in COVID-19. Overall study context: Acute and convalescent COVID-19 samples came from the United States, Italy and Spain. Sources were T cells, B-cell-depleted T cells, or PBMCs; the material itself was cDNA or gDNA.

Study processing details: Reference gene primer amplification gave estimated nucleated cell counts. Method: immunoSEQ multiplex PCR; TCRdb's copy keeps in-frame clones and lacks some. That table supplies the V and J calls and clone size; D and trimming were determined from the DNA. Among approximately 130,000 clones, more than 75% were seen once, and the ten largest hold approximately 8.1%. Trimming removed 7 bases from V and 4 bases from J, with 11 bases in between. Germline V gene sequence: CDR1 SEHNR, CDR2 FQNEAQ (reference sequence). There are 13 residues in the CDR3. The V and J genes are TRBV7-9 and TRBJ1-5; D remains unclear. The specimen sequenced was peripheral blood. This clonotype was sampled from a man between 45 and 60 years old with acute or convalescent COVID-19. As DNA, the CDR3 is TGTGCCAGCACCTACGAGGATAATCAGCCCCAGCATTTT. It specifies CASTYEDNQPQHF. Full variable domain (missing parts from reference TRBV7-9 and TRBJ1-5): DTGVSQNPRHKITKRGQNVTFRCDPISEHNRLYWYRQTLGQGPEFLTYFQNEAQLEKSRLLSDRFSAERPKGSFSTLEIQRTEQGDSAMYLCASTYEDNQPQHFGDGTRLSIL.